Below are 23 T cell receptor beta chains sequenced from a single sample in a study of CD8 T cells in ankylosing spondylitis. TCRdb analysed the 5' RACE reads with MiXCR anew, one entry per CDR3 protein. The sample lists more than 300,000 distinct CDR3 sequences, 11% occurring once. The sequenced material came from blood, either unsorted or a sorted T cell fraction (not recorded which). These receptors were collected from a female donor with ankylosing spondylitis or in good health (not recorded which).

This clonotype was counted ten times or more. The CDR3 loop reads CASSLTASYEQYF. The CDR3 bases are TGTGCCAGCAGCTTGACAGCCTCCTACGAGCAGTACTTC. The chain carries TRBV5-6 and TRBJ2-7; D remains ambiguous. The CDR3 is 13 residues long. V lost 1 base and J lost 0, with 5 bases in between. Germline CDR1 is SGHDT and CDR2 is YYEEEE.

This clonotype came up many times. The CDR3 spells CASREAGDTQYF. The CDR3 bases are TGCGCCAGCAGGGAAGCGGGAGATACGCAGTATTTT. The rearrangement uses TRBV5-1 and TRBJ2-3, with D possibly matching TRBD2 (6 bases). The CDR3 runs to 12 residues. Germline CDR1 is SGHRS and CDR2 is YFSETQ. Trimming removed 5 bases from V and 5 bases from J, with 9 bases in between.

This clonotype was found many times. The chain has TRBV20-1 and TRBJ2-1; TRBD2 matches 9 bases. The CDR3 totals 15 residues. Germline V lookup: CDR1 DFQATT, CDR2 SNEGSKA (reference sequence). Unmatched junction bases numbered 3, after V lost 2 bases and J lost 1 base. The CDR3 DNA reads as TGCAGTGCTAGACCTCTAGCGGGGTCCTACAATGAGCAGTTCTTC. It translates to CSARPLAGSYNEQFF.

The sample holds many counts of this clonotype. The chain joins TRBV5-1 to TRBJ2-1, with 7 bases aligning to TRBD2. Germline assignment: CDR1 SGHRS and CDR2 YFSETQ. Losses at the gene ends were 4 bases for V and 4 bases for J; bases not matched to a gene: 11. This CDR3 spans 16 amino acids. The CDR3 loop is CASSPDASGTYNEQFF. CDR3 sequence (DNA): TGCGCCAGCAGCCCAGACGCAAGCGGGACTTACAATGAGCAGTTCTTC.

This clonotype was found many times. The chain is built from TRBV27 and TRBJ2-3; 12 bases are shared with TRBD2. Germline values: CDR1 MNHEY, CDR2 SMNVEV (reference sequence). The CDR3 runs to 17 residues. The J segment lost 5 bases and the V segment lost 3 bases, leaving 9 bases of the junction unmatched. CDR3 loop: CASSLVASGRAQDTQYF. For the CDR3, the DNA is TGTGCCAGCAGTTTGGTTGCTAGCGGGAGGGCCCAAGATACGCAGTATTTT.

V and J are TRBV12-3 or TRBV12-4 and TRBJ2-1; TRBD2 might be the D (7 bases). Trimming removed 7 bases at V and 8 bases at J, with 18 bases between. The CDR3 has 14 residues. The DNA of the CDR3 is TGTGCCAGCAAGGGAGGGTTGAACAGGGATGAGCAGTTCTTC. This translates into CASKGGLNRDEQFF.

The chain couples TRBV5-6 to TRBJ2-1; weak D call: TRBD2 (6 bases). CDR3 length: 15 residues. Trimming left V 4 bases short and J 0 bases short, with 11 bases between. CDR1 is SGHDT, CDR2 YYEEEE, per germline. The CDR3 DNA sequence: TGTGCCAGCAGCCAAAGGACTACCTCCTACAATGAGCAGTTCTTC. Translating it yields CASSQRTTSYNEQFF.

There are a few counts of this clonotype. The V gene is TRBV5-1, the J gene TRBJ2-2; 8 nucleotides agree with TRBD1. Germline CDR1 is SGHRS and CDR2 is YFSETQ. This CDR3 has 15 residues. With V trimmed by 1 base and J by 6 bases, 5 bases remained unmatched. The CDR3 is CASSLRQGSAGELFF. CDR3 nucleotides: TGCGCCAGCAGCTTGAGACAGGGGAGCGCCGGGGAGCTGTTTTTT.

V is TRBV5-1 and J is TRBJ2-3; no definite D call. Trimming took off 3 bases at V and 0 bases at J, with 11 bases between the two ends. The germline V gene has CDR1 SGHRS and CDR2 YFSETQ. The CDR3 length is 15 residues. The CDR3 nucleotides are TGCGCCAGCAGCTGGACCCATGAAAGCACAGATACGCAGTATTTT. Translated, it gives CASSWTHESTDTQYF.

This clonotype was detected many times. This sequence joins TRBV28 and TRBJ2-3, with TRBD2 matching 9 bases. Germline lookup yields CDR1 MDHEN and CDR2 SYDVKM. The CDR3 has 12 residues. The junction had 6 bases not matched to a gene; V was cut back by 6 bases and J by 11 bases. The CDR3 nucleotides are TGTGCCAGCAGCCTAGGACTAGCGAAGCAGTATTTT. Translating it yields CASSLGLAKQYF.

The sample holds a few counts of this clonotype. The chain combines TRBV12-3 or TRBV12-4 with TRBJ2-5, with D possibly being TRBD2 (6 bases). V was shortened by 5 bases and J by 0 bases, with 10 bases between the two germline ends. The CDR3 contains 14 residues. In DNA, the CDR3 is TGTGCCAGCAGTCCTCGGGACTACCAAGAGACCCAGTACTTC. As protein: CASSPRDYQETQYF.

In its sample, this clonotype was seen a few times. The chain joins TRBV7-2 to TRBJ2-2; 14 nucleotides line up with TRBD2. Trimming removed 5 bases from V and 7 bases from J; junction bases left unmatched: 9. Germline V CDR1 and CDR2: SGHTA, FQGNSA. The CDR3 extends over 17 amino acids. The CDR3 DNA reads as TGTGCCAGCAGCCGAGCCGGGACTAGCGGGAGTAACGGGGAGCTGTTTTTT. Translated: CASSRAGTSGSNGELFF.

This clonotype was seen more than once but under ten times. The chain is built from TRBV14 and TRBJ2-5; no firm D call. This CDR3 region has 12 residues. The V gene's germline CDR1 is SGHDN and CDR2 FVKESK. V shed 3 bases and J shed 2 bases, with 4 bases lying between them. The CDR3 here is CASSHYQETQYF. CDR3 sequence (DNA): TGTGCCAGCAGCCACTATCAAGAGACCCAGTACTTC. The full variable domain, its missing parts supplied by reference TRBV14 and TRBJ2-5, is EAGVTQFPSHSVIEKGQTVTLRCDPISGHDNLYWYRRVMGKEIKFLLHFVKESKQDESGMPNNRFLAERTGGTYSTLKVQPAELEDSGVYFCASSHYQETQYFGPGTRLLVL.

This clonotype was counted at least ten times. The chain links TRBV20-1 to TRBJ1-6, with no clear D. This CDR3 has 13 amino acids. V lost 6 bases, J lost 7 bases, and 13 bases lay in between. Germline loops: CDR1 DFQATT, CDR2 SNEGSKA (reference sequence). The CDR3 loop reads CSALGLVNSPLHF. The CDR3, as DNA: TGCAGTGCCCTGGGCTTAGTGAATTCACCCCTCCACTTT.

The table lists this clonotype with many counts. CDR3 protein: CASRGPGTTDTQYF. DNA of the CDR3: TGCGCCAGCAGAGGGCCAGGGACCACAGATACGCAGTATTTT. J is TRBJ2-3 and V is TRBV5-1; the D call may be TRBD1 or TRBD2 (5 bases each). V lost 5 bases, J lost 2 bases, and 12 bases lay in between. This CDR3 comprises 14 residues. Per germline, CDR1 SGHRS and CDR2 YFSETQ.

There are a few counts of this clonotype. The CDR3 loop is CASSDTGAGANVLTF. The CDR3 bases are TGCGCCAGCAGCGATACAGGGGCTGGGGCCAACGTCCTGACTTTC. This chain uses TRBV5-1 with TRBJ2-6; 7 bases fit TRBD1. This CDR3 contains 15 residues. V dropped 4 bases and J dropped 2; count of bases not matched to a gene: 3. The V gene's germline CDR1 is SGHRS and CDR2 YFSETQ.

This clonotype was detected ten times or more. V is TRBV6-1 and J is TRBJ2-3; D is perhaps TRBD2 (5 bases). This CDR3 comprises 15 residues. The V gene's germline CDR1 is MNHNS and CDR2 SASEGT. Trimming left V 6 bases short and J 4 bases short, with 17 bases between. The CDR3 is CASSPVGLEADTQYF. The CDR3, as DNA: TGTGCCAGCAGCCCCGTAGGGTTGGAGGCAGATACGCAGTATTTT.

This clonotype was counted at least ten times. This chain uses TRBV4-3 with TRBJ1-2; D might be TRBD1 (5 bases). V gave up 0 bases and J gave up 7 bases, with 12 bases separating them. CDR1 is LGHNA and CDR2 is YSLEER in the germline V gene. The CDR3 covers 14 residues. The CDR3 reads CASSQESDTGGYTF. CDR3 bases: TGCGCCAGCAGCCAAGAGTCAGACACAGGTGGCTACACCTTC.

This clonotype was picked up many times. As DNA, the CDR3 is TGCAGCGTTGAACTGGGGAGACTCTATGGCTACACCTTC. Amino acids: CSVELGRLYGYTF. V and J are TRBV29-1 and TRBJ1-2, with D uncertain. Germline V gene lookup returns CDR1 SQVTM and CDR2 ANQGSEA. V dropped 2 bases and J dropped 4 bases, with 11 bases sitting between them. The CDR3 has 13 amino acids.

This clonotype was observed at least ten times. This chain uses TRBV7-9 with TRBJ1-1; D unresolved. Trimming took off 8 bases at V and 8 bases at J, with 6 bases between the two ends. The CDR3 length is 9 residues. Germline lookup yields CDR1 SEHNR and CDR2 FQNEAQ (reference sequence). The CDR3 sequence is CASSTEAFF. CDR3 in DNA: TGTGCCAGCTCTACCGAAGCTTTCTTT. Full variable domain (outside the CDR3, taken from reference TRBV7-9 and TRBJ1-1): DTGVSQNPRHKITKRGQNVTFRCDPISEHNRLYWYRQTLGQGPEFLTYFQNEAQLEKSRLLSDRFSAERPKGSFSTLEIQRTEQGDSAMYLCASSTEAFFGQGTRLTVV.

This clonotype occurred many times. V is TRBV20-1 and J is TRBJ2-5, with 12 positions matching TRBD2. The CDR3 spans 16 residues. Germline lookup yields CDR1 DFQATT and CDR2 SNEGSKA (reference sequence). The CDR3 is CSLFDASGGAGQTQYF. The DNA of the CDR3 is TGCAGCCTCTTTGATGCTAGCGGGGGGGCCGGCCAGACCCAGTACTTC.

This clonotype was counted between two and nine times. The chain uses TRBV29-1 and TRBJ2-5; the match to TRBD2 covers 10 bases. Per germline, CDR1 SQVTM and CDR2 ANQGSEA. V gave up 0 bases and J gave up 1 base; unmatched junction bases: 8. The CDR3 totals 17 residues. The CDR3 DNA is TGCAGCGTTGAAGAAGGACTAGCGGAAAACTTCCAAGAGACCCAGTACTTC. It specifies CSVEEGLAENFQETQYF.

This clonotype was seen at least ten times. This chain uses TRBV9 with TRBJ2-3; D is undetermined. The CDR3 extends over 14 amino acids. Germline V gene lookup returns CDR1 SGDLS and CDR2 YYNGEE. The ends were cut back, 3 bases at V and 0 bases at J, with 8 bases in the middle. Here the CDR3 reads CASSGLPSTDTQYF. In nucleotides, the CDR3 is TGTGCCAGCAGCGGACTGCCAAGCACAGATACGCAGTATTTT. Full variable domain (outside the CDR3, taken from reference TRBV9 and TRBJ2-3): DSGVTQTPKHLITATGQRVTLRCSPRSGDLSVYWYQQSLDQGLQFLIQYYNGEERAKGNILERFSAQQFPDLHSELNLSSLELGDSALYFCASSGLPSTDTQYFGPGTRLTVL.